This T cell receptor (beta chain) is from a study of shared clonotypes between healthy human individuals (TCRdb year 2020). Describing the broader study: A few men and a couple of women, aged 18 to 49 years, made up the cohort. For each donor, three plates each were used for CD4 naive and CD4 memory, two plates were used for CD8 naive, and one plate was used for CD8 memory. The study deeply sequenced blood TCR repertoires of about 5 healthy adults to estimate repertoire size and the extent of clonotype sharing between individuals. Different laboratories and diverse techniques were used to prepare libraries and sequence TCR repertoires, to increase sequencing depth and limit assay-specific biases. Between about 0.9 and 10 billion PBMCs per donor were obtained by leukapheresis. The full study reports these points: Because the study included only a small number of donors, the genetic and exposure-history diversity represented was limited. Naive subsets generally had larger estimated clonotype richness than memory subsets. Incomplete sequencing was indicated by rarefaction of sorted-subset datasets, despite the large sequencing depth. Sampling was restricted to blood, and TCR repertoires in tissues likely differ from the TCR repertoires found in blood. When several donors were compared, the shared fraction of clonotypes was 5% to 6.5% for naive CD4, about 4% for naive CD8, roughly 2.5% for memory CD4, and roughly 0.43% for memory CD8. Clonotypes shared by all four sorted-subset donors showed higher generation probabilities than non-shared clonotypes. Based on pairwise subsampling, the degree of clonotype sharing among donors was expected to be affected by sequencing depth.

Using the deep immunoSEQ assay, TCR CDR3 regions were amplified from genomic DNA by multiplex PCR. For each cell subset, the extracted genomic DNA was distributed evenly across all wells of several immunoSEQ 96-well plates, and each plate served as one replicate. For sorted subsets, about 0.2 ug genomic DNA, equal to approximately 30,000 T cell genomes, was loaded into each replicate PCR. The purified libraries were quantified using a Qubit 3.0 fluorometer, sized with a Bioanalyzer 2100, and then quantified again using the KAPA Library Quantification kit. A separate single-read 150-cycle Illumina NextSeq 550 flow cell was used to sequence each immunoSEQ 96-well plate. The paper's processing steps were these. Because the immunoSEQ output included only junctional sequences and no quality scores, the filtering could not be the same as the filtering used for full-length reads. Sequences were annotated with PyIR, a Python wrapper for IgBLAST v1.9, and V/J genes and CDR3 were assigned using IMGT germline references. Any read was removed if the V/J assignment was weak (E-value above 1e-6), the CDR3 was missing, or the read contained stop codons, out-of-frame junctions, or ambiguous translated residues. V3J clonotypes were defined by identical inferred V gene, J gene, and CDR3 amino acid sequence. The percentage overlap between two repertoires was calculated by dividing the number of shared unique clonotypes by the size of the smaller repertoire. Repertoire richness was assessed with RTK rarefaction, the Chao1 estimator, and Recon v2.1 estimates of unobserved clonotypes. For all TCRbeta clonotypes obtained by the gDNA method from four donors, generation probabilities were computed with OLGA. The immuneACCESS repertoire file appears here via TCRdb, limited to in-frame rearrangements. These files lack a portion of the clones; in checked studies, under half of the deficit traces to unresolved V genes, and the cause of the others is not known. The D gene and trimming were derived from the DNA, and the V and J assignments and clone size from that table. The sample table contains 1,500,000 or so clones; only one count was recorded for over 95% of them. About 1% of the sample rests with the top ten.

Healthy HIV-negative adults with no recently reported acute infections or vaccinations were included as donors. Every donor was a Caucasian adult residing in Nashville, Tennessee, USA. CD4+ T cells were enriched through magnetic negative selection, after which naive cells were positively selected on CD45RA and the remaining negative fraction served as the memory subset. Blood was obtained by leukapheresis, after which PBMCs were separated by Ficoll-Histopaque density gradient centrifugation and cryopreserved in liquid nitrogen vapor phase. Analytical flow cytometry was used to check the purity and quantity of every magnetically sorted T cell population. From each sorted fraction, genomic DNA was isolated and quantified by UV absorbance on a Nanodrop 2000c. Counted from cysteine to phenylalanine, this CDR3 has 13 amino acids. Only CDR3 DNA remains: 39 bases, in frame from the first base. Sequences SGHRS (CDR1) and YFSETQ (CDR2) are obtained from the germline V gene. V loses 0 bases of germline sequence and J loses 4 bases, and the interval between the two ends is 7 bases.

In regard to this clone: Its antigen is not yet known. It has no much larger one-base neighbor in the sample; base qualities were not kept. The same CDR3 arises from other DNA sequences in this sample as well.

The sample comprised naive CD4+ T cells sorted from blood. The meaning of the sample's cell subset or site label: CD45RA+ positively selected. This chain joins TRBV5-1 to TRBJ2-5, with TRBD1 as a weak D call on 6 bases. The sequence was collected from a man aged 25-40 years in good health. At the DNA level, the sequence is TGCGCCAGCAGCTTGGAAGGGGGAGAGACCCAGTACTTC. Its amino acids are CASSLEGGETQYF.